This TCR beta chain was obtained from a study of naive CD8 T cells in extremely preterm neonates. Sequencing was performed with immunoSEQ multiplex PCR; in TCRdb, only in-frame clones are kept and a portion is missing. The sample lists more than 5,500 clones; nearly 98% were seen once. Peripheral blood came from healthy roughly 16-56 month-old surgical children and healthy nonsmoking adults. Sorted cells: live naive CD8+ T cells, CD45RA+CCR7+, Annexin V-negative. This clone occurred once. Antigen specificity is unknown. Findings and caveats of the study: iChao1 richness was lowest in preterm neonates, significantly versus all ages. The authors flagged variable productive template counts in preterm samples.

The CDR3 has 15 amino acids. Trimming removed 2 bases at V and 4 bases at J, with 15 bases between. The germline gives CDR1 SGDLS, CDR2 YYNGEE. This chain connects TRBV9 to TRBJ1-2; D uncertain. What was sequenced was naive CD8+ T cells from blood. The receptor's source is a human donor in good health. CDR3 loop: CASSVFEVLSYGYTF. The CDR3 DNA is TGTGCCAGCAGCGTTTTTGAGGTCCTCTCCTATGGCTACACCTTC.